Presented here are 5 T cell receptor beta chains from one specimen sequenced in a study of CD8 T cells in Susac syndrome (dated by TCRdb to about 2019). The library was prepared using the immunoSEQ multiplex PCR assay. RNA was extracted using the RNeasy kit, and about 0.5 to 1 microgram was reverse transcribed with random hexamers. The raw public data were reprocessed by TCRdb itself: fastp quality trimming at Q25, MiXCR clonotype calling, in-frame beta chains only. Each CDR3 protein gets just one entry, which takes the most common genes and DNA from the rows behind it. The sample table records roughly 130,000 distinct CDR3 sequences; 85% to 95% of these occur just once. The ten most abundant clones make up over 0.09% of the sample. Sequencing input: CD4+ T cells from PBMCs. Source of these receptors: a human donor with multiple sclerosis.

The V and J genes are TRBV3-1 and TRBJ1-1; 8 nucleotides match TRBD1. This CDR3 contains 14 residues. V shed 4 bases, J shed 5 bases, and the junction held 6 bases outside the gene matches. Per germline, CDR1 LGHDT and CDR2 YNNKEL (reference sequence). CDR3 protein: CASSPTGEWTEAFF. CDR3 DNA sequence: TGTGCCAGCAGCCCGACAGGGGAATGGACTGAAGCTTTCTTT.

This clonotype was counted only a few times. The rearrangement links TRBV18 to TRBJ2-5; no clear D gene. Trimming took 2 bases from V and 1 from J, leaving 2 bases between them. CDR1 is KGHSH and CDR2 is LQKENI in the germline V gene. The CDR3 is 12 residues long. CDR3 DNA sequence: TGTGCCAGCTCACCAGTCCAAGAGACCCAGTACTTC. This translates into CASSPVQETQYF.

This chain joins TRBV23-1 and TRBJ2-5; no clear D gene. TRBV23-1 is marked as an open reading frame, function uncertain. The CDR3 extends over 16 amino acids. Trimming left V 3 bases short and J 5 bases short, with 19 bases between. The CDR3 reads CASSHQFGWKSETQYF. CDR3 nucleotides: TGCGCCAGCAGTCATCAGTTTGGATGGAAATCGGAGACCCAGTACTTC.

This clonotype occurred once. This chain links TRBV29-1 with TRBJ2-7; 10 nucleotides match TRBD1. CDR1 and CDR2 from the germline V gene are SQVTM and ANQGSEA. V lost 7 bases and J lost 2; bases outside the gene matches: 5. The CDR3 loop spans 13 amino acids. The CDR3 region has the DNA TGCAGCGCCGGACAGGGGGTGGCCTACGAGCAGTACTTC. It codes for CSAGQGVAYEQYF.

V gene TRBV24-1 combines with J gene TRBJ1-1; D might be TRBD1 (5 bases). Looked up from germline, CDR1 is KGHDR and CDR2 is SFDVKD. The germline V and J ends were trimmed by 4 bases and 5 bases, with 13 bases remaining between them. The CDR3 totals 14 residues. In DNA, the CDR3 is TGTGCCACCAGTGAAGCCCGGGGGGGGACTGAAGCTTTCTTT. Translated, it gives CATSEARGGTEAFF.